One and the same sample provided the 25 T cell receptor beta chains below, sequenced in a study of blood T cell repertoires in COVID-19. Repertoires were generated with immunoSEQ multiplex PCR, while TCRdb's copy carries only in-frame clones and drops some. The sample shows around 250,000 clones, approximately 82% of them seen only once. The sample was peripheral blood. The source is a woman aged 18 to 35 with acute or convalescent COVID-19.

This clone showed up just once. The CDR3 spells CASSYAGSNYGYTF. The CDR3, as DNA: TGTGCCAGCAGTTACGCAGGTTCTAACTATGGCTACACCTTC. This chain uses TRBV6-2 or TRBV6-3 with TRBJ1-2; the D is unclear. The germline V and J ends were trimmed by 2 bases and 0 bases, with 7 bases remaining between them. Germline V gene sequence: CDR1 MNHEY, CDR2 SVGEGT. The CDR3 loop spans 14 amino acids.

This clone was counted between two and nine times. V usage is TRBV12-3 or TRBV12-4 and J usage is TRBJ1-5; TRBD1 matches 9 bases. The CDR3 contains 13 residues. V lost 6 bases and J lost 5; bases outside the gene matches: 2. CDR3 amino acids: CASRTGGDQPQHF. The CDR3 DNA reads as TGTGCCAGCAGGACAGGGGGGGATCAGCCCCAGCATTTT.

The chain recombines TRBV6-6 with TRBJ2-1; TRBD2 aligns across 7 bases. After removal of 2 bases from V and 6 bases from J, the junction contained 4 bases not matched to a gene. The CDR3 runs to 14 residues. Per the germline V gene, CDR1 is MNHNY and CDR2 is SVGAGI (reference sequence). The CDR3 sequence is CASSYRLAVNEQFF. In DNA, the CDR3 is TGTGCCAGCAGTTACCGGCTAGCGGTCAATGAGCAGTTCTTC.

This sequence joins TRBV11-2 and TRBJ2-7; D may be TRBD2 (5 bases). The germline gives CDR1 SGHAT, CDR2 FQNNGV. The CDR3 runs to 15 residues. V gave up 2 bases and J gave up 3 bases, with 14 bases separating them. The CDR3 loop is CASSLQETTFYEQYF. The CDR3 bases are TGTGCCAGCAGCTTACAGGAGACTACTTTCTACGAGCAGTACTTC.

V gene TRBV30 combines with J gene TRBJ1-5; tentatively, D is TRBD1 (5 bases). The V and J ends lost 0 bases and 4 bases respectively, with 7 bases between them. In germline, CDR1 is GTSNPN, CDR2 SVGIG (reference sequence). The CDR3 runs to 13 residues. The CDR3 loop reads CAWSVQENQPQHF. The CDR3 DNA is TGTGCCTGGAGTGTACAGGAGAATCAGCCCCAGCATTTT. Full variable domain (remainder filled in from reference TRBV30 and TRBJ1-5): SQTIHQWPATLVQPVGSPLSLECTVEGTSNPNLYWYRQAAGRGLQLLFYSVGIGQISSEVPQNLSASRPQDRQFILSSKKLLLSDSGFYLCAWSVQENQPQHFGDGTRLSIL.

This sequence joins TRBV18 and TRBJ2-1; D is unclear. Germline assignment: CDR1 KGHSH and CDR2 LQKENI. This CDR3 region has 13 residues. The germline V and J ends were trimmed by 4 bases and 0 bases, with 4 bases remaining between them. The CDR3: CASSQLSYNEQFF. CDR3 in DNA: TGTGCCAGCTCACAACTCTCCTACAATGAGCAGTTCTTC. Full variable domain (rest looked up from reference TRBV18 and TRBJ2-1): NAGVMQNPRHLVRRRGQEARLRCSPMKGHSHVYWYRQLPEEGLKFMVYLQKENIIDESGMPKERFSAEFPKEGPSILRIQQVVRGDSAAYFCASSQLSYNEQFFGPGTRLTVL.

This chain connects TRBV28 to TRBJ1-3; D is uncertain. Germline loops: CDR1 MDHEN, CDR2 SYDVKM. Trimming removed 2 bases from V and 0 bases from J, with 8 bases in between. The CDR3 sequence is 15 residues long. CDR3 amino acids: CASSLMESSGNTIYF. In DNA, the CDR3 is TGTGCCAGCAGTTTAATGGAGAGCTCTGGAAACACCATATATTTT.

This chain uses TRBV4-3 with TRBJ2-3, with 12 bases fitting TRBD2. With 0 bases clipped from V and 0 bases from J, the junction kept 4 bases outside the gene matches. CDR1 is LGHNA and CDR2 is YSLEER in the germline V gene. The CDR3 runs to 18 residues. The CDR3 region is CASSQEWTSGASTDTQYF. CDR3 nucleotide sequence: TGCGCCAGCAGCCAAGAATGGACTAGCGGGGCTAGCACAGATACGCAGTATTTT.

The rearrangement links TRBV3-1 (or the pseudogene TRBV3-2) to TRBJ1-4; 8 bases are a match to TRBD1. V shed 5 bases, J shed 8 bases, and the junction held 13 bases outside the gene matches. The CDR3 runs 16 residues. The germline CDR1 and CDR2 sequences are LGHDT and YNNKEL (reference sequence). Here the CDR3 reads CASSAHPDRAGEKLFF. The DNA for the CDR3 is TGTGCCAGCAGCGCTCACCCGGACAGGGCGGGGGAAAAACTGTTTTTT.

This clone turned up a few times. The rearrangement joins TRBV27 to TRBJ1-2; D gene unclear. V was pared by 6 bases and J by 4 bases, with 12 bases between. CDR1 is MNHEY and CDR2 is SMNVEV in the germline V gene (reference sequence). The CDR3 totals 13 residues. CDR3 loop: CASSIRRGYGYTF. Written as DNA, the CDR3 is TGTGCCAGCAGCATTAGACGGGGCTATGGCTACACCTTC.

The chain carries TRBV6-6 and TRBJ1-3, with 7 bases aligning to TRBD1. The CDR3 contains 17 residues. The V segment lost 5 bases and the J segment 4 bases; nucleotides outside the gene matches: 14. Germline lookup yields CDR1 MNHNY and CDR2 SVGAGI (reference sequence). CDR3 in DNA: TGTGCCAGCAGTCCCCAAGTGTCAACAGGGGCGGGAAACACCATATATTTT. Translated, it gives CASSPQVSTGAGNTIYF.

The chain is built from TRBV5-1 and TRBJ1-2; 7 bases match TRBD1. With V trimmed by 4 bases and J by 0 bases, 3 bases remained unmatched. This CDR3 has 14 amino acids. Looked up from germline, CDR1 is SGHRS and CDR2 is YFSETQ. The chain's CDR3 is CASSIGTANYGYTF. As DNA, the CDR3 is TGCGCCAGCAGCATAGGGACAGCTAACTATGGCTACACCTTC.

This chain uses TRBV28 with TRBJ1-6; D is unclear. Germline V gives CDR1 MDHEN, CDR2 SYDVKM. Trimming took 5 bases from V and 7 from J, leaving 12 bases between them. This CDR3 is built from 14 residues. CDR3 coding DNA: TGTGCCAGCAGTCCATGGACGGGGAATTCACCCCTCCACTTT. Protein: CASSPWTGNSPLHF.

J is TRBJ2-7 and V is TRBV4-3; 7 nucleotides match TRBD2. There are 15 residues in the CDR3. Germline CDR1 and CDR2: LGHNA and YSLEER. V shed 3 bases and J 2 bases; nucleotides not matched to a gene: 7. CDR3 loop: CASSQTGLLAYEQYF. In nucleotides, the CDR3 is TGCGCCAGCAGCCAGACGGGACTACTTGCCTACGAGCAGTACTTC.

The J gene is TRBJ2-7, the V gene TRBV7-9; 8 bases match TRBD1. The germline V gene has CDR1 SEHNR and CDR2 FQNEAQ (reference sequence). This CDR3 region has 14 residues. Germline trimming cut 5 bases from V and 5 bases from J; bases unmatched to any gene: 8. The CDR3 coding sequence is TGTGCCAGCAGCACCCCCGGGACAGGTCACGAGCAGTACTTC. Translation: CASSTPGTGHEQYF.

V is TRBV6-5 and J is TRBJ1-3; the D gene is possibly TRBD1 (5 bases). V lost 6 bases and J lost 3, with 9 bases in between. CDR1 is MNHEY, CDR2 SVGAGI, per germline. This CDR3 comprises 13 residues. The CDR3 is CASSPGFGNTIYF. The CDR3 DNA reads TGTGCCAGCAGCCCAGGGTTTGGAAACACCATATATTTT.

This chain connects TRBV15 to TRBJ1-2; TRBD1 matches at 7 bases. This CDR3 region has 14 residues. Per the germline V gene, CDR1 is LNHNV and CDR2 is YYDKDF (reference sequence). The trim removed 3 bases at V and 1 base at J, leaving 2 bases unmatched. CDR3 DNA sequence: TGTGCCACCAGCAGGGACAGGCTTAACTATGGCTACACCTTC. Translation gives CATSRDRLNYGYTF.

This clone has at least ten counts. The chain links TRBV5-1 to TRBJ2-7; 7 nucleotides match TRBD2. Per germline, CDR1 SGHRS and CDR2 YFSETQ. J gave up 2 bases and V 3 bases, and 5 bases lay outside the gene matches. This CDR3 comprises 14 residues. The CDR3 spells CASSSLAETYEQYF. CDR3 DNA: TGCGCCAGCAGCTCTCTAGCGGAGACCTACGAGCAGTACTTC.

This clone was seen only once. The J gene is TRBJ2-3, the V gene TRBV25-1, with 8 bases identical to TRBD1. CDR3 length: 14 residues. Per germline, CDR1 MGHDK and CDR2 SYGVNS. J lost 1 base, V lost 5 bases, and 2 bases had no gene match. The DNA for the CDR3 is TGTGCCAGCAGTACACAGGGGGGCACAGATACGCAGTATTTT. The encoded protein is CASSTQGGTDTQYF.

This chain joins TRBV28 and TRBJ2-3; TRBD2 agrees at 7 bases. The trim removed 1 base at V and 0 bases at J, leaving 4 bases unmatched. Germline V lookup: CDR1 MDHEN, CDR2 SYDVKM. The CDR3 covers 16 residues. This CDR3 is CASSLSASGSTDTQYF. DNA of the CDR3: TGTGCCAGCAGTTTATCGGCTAGCGGAAGCACAGATACGCAGTATTTT.

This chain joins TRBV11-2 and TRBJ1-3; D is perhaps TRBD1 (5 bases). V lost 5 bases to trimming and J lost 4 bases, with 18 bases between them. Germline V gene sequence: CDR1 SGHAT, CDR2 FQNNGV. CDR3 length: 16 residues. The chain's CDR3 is CASSPQGSWAGNTIYF. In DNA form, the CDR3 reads TGTGCCAGCAGCCCCCAGGGAAGTTGGGCCGGAAACACCATATATTTT.

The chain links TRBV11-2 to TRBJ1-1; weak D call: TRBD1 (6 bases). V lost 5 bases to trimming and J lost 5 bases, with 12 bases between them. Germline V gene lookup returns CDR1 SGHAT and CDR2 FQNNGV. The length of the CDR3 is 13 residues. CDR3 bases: TGTGCCAGCAGCCCGAGACAGGCTACTGAAGCTTTCTTT. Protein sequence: CASSPRQATEAFF.

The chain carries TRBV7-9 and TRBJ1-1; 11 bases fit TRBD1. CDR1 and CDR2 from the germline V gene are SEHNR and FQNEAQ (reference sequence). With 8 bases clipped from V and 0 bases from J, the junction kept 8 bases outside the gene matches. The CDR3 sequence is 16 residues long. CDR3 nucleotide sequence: TGTGCCAGCGGACAGGGGGCCCTAGTATTGAACACTGAAGCTTTCTTT. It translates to CASGQGALVLNTEAFF.

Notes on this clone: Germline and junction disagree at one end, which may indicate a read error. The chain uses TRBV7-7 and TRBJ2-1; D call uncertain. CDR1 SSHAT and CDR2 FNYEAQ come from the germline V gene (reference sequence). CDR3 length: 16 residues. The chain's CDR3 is CASSLAAGSSYNEQFF. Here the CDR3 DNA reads TGTGCTAGCAGCTTAGCCGCAGGTAGCTCCTACAATGAGCAGTTCTTC.

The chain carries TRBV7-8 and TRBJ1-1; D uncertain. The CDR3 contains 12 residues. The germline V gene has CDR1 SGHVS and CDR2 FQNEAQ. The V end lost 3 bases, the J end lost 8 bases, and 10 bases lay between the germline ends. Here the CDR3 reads CASSLGTGEAFF. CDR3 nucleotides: TGTGCCAGCAGCTTGGGAACGGGGGAAGCTTTCTTT.